The rows below give T cell receptor beta chains drawn from one sample of a study of cytomegalovirus exposure and HLA in healthy donors. Profiling relied on immunoSEQ multiplex PCR, and the TCRdb table lists in-frame clones only, not all of them. This table holds under 150,000 clones, 75% to 80% found once. Material for sequencing was PBMCs. The receptors here all came from a man aged 18 to 30 in good health and CMV-seronegative. The CDR3 runs from the conserved cysteine through the conserved F or W. A D gene is named only where the DNA matches it firmly. Size is stated for part of the rows, as once, few or many counts, or as a class when the clone is expanded.

j_call: TRBJ2-5
clone_size: NA
d_call: NA
v_call: TRBV2
cdr3_nt: TGTGCCAGCAGTGAAGCGAGAGGATCCGTTGGGACCCAGTACTTC
cdr3_aa: CASSEARGSVGTQYF

j_call: TRBJ1-5
clone_size: NA
d_call: TRBD1
v_call: TRBV19
cdr3_nt: TGTGCCAGTAGTTTGGGACAGCGCAATCAGCCCCAGCATTTT
cdr3_aa: CASSLGQRNQPQHF

j_call: TRBJ1-4
clone_size: NA
d_call: NA
v_call: TRBV27
cdr3_nt: TGTGCCAGCAGCTCAACGGCAGGGGACACTAATGAAAAACTGTTTTTT
cdr3_aa: CASSSTAGDTNEKLFF

j_call: TRBJ1-4
clone_size: NA
d_call: TRBD1
v_call: TRBV30
cdr3_nt: TGTGCCTGGACAGACAGGGGGCGTGAAAAACTGTTTTTT
cdr3_aa: CAWTDRGREKLFF

j_call: TRBJ2-3
clone_size: once
d_call: TRBD2
v_call: TRBV6-1
cdr3_nt: TGTGCCAGCAAACCACTAGCGCCCACAGATACGCAGTATTTT
cdr3_aa: CASKPLAPTDTQYF

j_call: TRBJ2-4
clone_size: NA
d_call: NA
v_call: TRBV28
cdr3_nt: TGTGCCAGCAGACCGGGCGCGGGCCCGCCCGGAAACATTCAGTACTTC
cdr3_aa: CASRPGAGPPGNIQYF

j_call: TRBJ2-7
clone_size: NA
d_call: NA
v_call: TRBV5-1
cdr3_nt: TGCGCCAGCAGAAGATCCGGGGACTCCTACGAGCAGTACTTC
cdr3_aa: CASRRSGDSYEQYF

j_call: TRBJ2-5
clone_size: NA
d_call: TRBD2
v_call: TRBV5-4
cdr3_nt: TGTGCCAGCAGCTTCCCGACTAGCGGGAAAGAGACCCAGTACTTC
cdr3_aa: CASSFPTSGKETQYF

j_call: TRBJ1-2
clone_size: NA
d_call: NA
v_call: TRBV4-1
cdr3_nt: TGCGCCAGCAGCCAAGGACTCAACTATGGCTACACCTTC
cdr3_aa: CASSQGLNYGYTF

j_call: TRBJ2-5
clone_size: NA
d_call: TRBD2
v_call: TRBV7-2
cdr3_nt: TGTGCCAGCAGCTTGATGAGCGGGGAAACGGGGTTCCAGTACTTC
cdr3_aa: CASSLMSGETGFQYF

j_call: TRBJ2-1
clone_size: few
d_call: TRBD1
v_call: TRBV19
cdr3_nt: TGTGCCAGTAGTCCCCGACAGGGTCCAGGGTACAATGAGCAGTTCTTC
cdr3_aa: CASSPRQGPGYNEQFF

j_call: TRBJ2-7
clone_size: NA
d_call: NA
v_call: TRBV30
cdr3_nt: TGTGCCTGGCGATCTTCAGGGGCCGGGGAGCAGTACTTC
cdr3_aa: CAWRSSGAGEQYF

j_call: TRBJ1-2
clone_size: NA
d_call: NA
v_call: TRBV5-4
cdr3_nt: TGTGCCAGCAGCGGAGGGCAGGGTATGGGCTATGGCTACACCTTC
cdr3_aa: CASSGGQGMGYGYTF

j_call: TRBJ2-3
clone_size: NA
d_call: TRBD2
v_call: TRBV30
cdr3_nt: TGTGCCTGGAGTGAAGGCAGCGGGAGCCCGGATACGCAGTATTTT
cdr3_aa: CAWSEGSGSPDTQYF

j_call: TRBJ1-2
clone_size: NA
d_call: NA
v_call: TRBV6-5
cdr3_nt: TGTGCCAGCAGTCTTAGGACAGCTAACTATGGCTACACCTTC
cdr3_aa: CASSLRTANYGYTF

j_call: TRBJ1-6
clone_size: NA
d_call: NA
v_call: TRBV5-6
cdr3_nt: TGTGCCAGCAGCACGGACGGGGGATATAATTCACCCCTCCACTTT
cdr3_aa: CASSTDGGYNSPLHF

j_call: TRBJ2-1
clone_size: NA
d_call: TRBD1
v_call: TRBV11-1
cdr3_nt: TGTGCCAGCAGCCCCTTCGGGACAGAGAGCTACAATGAGCAGTTCTTC
cdr3_aa: CASSPFGTESYNEQFF

j_call: TRBJ2-1
clone_size: NA
d_call: TRBD2
v_call: TRBV27
cdr3_nt: TGTGCCAGCAGACTAGCGGGGTACAATGAGCAGTTCTTC
cdr3_aa: CASRLAGYNEQFF

j_call: TRBJ2-7
clone_size: NA
d_call: TRBD1
v_call: TRBV18
cdr3_nt: TGTGCCAGCGCCGGGACAGGGTCCTACGAGCAGTACTTC
cdr3_aa: CASAGTGSYEQYF

j_call: TRBJ1-6
clone_size: NA
d_call: NA
v_call: TRBV9
cdr3_nt: TGTGCCAGCAGCGTAGGGCCCCCCACAGTCCAATCACCCCTCCACTTT
cdr3_aa: CASSVGPPTVQSPLHF

j_call: TRBJ1-2
clone_size: NA
d_call: NA
v_call: TRBV19
cdr3_nt: TGTGCCAGTAGTAGGACATTGAACTATGGCTACACCTTC
cdr3_aa: CASSRTLNYGYTF

j_call: TRBJ2-6
clone_size: NA
d_call: TRBD1
v_call: TRBV5-1
cdr3_nt: TGCGCCAGCAGCTCCGACCGGGGACAGGGGAGGCTTGGAGCCAACGTCCTGACTTTC
cdr3_aa: CASSSDRGQGRLGANVLTF

j_call: TRBJ1-5
clone_size: NA
d_call: NA
v_call: TRBV16
cdr3_nt: TGTGCCAGCAGCCAAGGGTACGGCAGGGCAAATCAGCCCCAGCATTTT
cdr3_aa: CASSQGYGRANQPQHF

j_call: TRBJ2-1
clone_size: once
d_call: TRBD2
v_call: TRBV9
cdr3_nt: TGTGCCAGCAGCGTCGGGGGGAACTCCTACAATGAGCAGTTCTTC
cdr3_aa: CASSVGGNSYNEQFF

j_call: TRBJ2-5
clone_size: NA
d_call: TRBD2
v_call: TRBV2
cdr3_nt: TGTGCCAGCAGTTATACAACTAGCGGGAGGACCCAAGAGACCCAGTACTTC
cdr3_aa: CASSYTTSGRTQETQYF

j_call: TRBJ2-5
clone_size: NA
d_call: NA
v_call: TRBV5-1
cdr3_nt: TGCGCCAGCAGCTCCGGACGGACAAAAGAGACCCAGTACTTC
cdr3_aa: CASSSGRTKETQYF

j_call: TRBJ2-7
clone_size: medium-sized
d_call: NA
v_call: TRBV7-9
cdr3_nt: TGTGCCAGCAGCTTACCAGGGGATGGGACCTACGAGCAGTACTTC
cdr3_aa: CASSLPGDGTYEQYF

j_call: TRBJ2-7
clone_size: NA
d_call: TRBD1
v_call: TRBV6-6
cdr3_nt: TGTGCCAGCAGCCTCGGACAGGGCATCGACGAGCAGTACTTC
cdr3_aa: CASSLGQGIDEQYF

j_call: TRBJ1-2
clone_size: NA
d_call: NA
v_call: TRBV6-5
cdr3_nt: TGTGCCAGCAGTTACTCGAGTCTGGGGGGGGGCTACACCTTC
cdr3_aa: CASSYSSLGGGYTF

j_call: TRBJ1-5
clone_size: NA
d_call: NA
v_call: TRBV11-2
cdr3_nt: TGTGCCAGCAGCCCCACAGGACGGCCCAATCAGCCCCAGCATTTT
cdr3_aa: CASSPTGRPNQPQHF

j_call: TRBJ2-5
clone_size: few
d_call: TRBD1
v_call: TRBV11-2
cdr3_nt: TGTGCCAGCAGCTTAGTAACAGGGGGCGAGGTAGAGACCCAGTACTTC
cdr3_aa: CASSLVTGGEVETQYF

j_call: TRBJ2-7
clone_size: NA
d_call: NA
v_call: TRBV7-3
cdr3_nt: TGTGCCAGCAGCCCGACGCCGGGGGGCACCTACGAGCAGTACTTC
cdr3_aa: CASSPTPGGTYEQYF

j_call: TRBJ2-7
clone_size: NA
d_call: TRBD2
v_call: TRBV5-1
cdr3_nt: TGCGCCAGCAGCTTGGCTAGCGGGGGCCCCGGCGAGCAGTACTTC
cdr3_aa: CASSLASGGPGEQYF

j_call: TRBJ1-4
clone_size: NA
d_call: NA
v_call: TRBV15
cdr3_nt: TGTGCCACCAGCAGAGTATACCGAACAGGGCCACCTAATGAAAAACTGTTTTTT
cdr3_aa: CATSRVYRTGPPNEKLFF

j_call: TRBJ2-2
clone_size: NA
d_call: TRBD1
v_call: TRBV19
cdr3_nt: TGTGCCAGTAGATTTGGACAGGGGGGAACCGGGGAGCTGTTTTTT
cdr3_aa: CASRFGQGGTGELFF

j_call: TRBJ2-7
clone_size: NA
d_call: TRBD1
v_call: TRBV6-6
cdr3_nt: TGTGCCAGCAGTCACCAAGGGACAGGGAATAGCGAGCAGTACTTC
cdr3_aa: CASSHQGTGNSEQYF

j_call: TRBJ2-5
clone_size: NA
d_call: NA
v_call: TRBV9
cdr3_nt: TGTGCCAGCAGCGTAGGAAGGGGCCCCCCCCAAGAGACCCAGTACTTC
cdr3_aa: CASSVGRGPPQETQYF

j_call: TRBJ2-4
clone_size: NA
d_call: NA
v_call: TRBV5-4
cdr3_nt: TGTGCCAGCAGTTTTCGGGACAACGAAAACATTCAGTACTTC
cdr3_aa: CASSFRDNENIQYF

j_call: TRBJ1-3
clone_size: NA
d_call: TRBD1
v_call: TRBV19
cdr3_nt: TGTGCCAGTACCCCACCGGGACAGATACCTGGAAACACCATATATTTT
cdr3_aa: CASTPPGQIPGNTIYF

j_call: TRBJ2-2
clone_size: NA
d_call: TRBD2
v_call: TRBV30
cdr3_nt: TGTGCCTGGAGTCCAACTAGCGCCGGGGAGCTGTTTTTT
cdr3_aa: CAWSPTSAGELFF

j_call: TRBJ2-6
clone_size: NA
d_call: TRBD1
v_call: TRBV30
cdr3_nt: TGTGCCTGGAGTCCGGGACAGGGCTTTGGGGCCAACGTCCTGACTTTC
cdr3_aa: CAWSPGQGFGANVLTF

j_call: TRBJ2-2
clone_size: NA
d_call: TRBD1
v_call: TRBV2
cdr3_nt: TGTGCCAGCATACAGGGGAGTGTAGTTTCGACCACCGGGGAGCTGTTTTTT
cdr3_aa: CASIQGSVVSTTGELFF

j_call: TRBJ1-2
clone_size: NA
d_call: TRBD1
v_call: TRBV5-6
cdr3_nt: TGTGCCAGCAGTATACCCGGGACAGGGCTTTATAATGGCTACACCTTC
cdr3_aa: CASSIPGTGLYNGYTF

j_call: TRBJ2-5
clone_size: NA
d_call: NA
v_call: TRBV7-2
cdr3_nt: TGTGCCAGCAGCAGGGCTAGCGTACAAGAGACCCAGTACTTC
cdr3_aa: CASSRASVQETQYF

j_call: TRBJ2-5
clone_size: few
d_call: NA
v_call: TRBV29-1
cdr3_nt: TGCAGCGTTAATCTCGGCAGGGCCCAAGAGACCCAGTACTTC
cdr3_aa: CSVNLGRAQETQYF

j_call: TRBJ2-7
clone_size: NA
d_call: TRBD1
v_call: TRBV20-1
cdr3_nt: TGCAGTGCTACAGGGGGCTACGAGCAGTACTTC
cdr3_aa: CSATGGYEQYF

j_call: TRBJ2-7
clone_size: NA
d_call: TRBD2
v_call: TRBV4-2
cdr3_nt: TGTGCCAGCAGCCAAGATGGGACTAGCGGCTCCTACGAGCAGTACTTC
cdr3_aa: CASSQDGTSGSYEQYF

j_call: TRBJ1-1
clone_size: few
d_call: TRBD1
v_call: TRBV6-6
cdr3_nt: TGTGCCAGCAGTTACCGTACAGGGGGGACTGAAGCTTTCTTT
cdr3_aa: CASSYRTGGTEAFF

j_call: TRBJ2-4
clone_size: NA
d_call: TRBD1
v_call: TRBV29-1
cdr3_nt: TGCAGCGTTAACAGGGGGCAAGGGGACATTCAGTACTTC
cdr3_aa: CSVNRGQGDIQYF

j_call: TRBJ1-6
clone_size: once
d_call: NA
v_call: TRBV7-9
cdr3_nt: TGTGCCAGCAGCCGGTCAGGGTCTGGATCACCCCTCCACTTT
cdr3_aa: CASSRSGSGSPLHF

j_call: TRBJ1-4
clone_size: NA
d_call: NA
v_call: TRBV30
cdr3_nt: TGTGCCTGGACCCTTCCAGGGTATGAAAAACTGTTTTTT
cdr3_aa: CAWTLPGYEKLFF

j_call: TRBJ2-1
clone_size: NA
d_call: NA
v_call: TRBV29-1
cdr3_nt: TGCAGCGCCCGAAGATCTGAAGTTCTATCCTACAATGAGCAGTTCTTC
cdr3_aa: CSARRSEVLSYNEQFF